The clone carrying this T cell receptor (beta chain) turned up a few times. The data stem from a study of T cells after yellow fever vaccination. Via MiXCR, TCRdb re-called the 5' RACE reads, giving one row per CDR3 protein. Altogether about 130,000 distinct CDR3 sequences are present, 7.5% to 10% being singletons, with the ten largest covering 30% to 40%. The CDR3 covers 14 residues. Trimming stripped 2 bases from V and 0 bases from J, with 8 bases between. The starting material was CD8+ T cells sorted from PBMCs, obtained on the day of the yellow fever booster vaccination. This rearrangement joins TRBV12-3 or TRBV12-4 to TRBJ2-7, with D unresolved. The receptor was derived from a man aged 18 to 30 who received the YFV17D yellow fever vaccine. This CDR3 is CASSLQESSYEQYF. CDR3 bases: TGTGCCAGCAGTTTACAGGAAAGCTCCTACGAGCAGTACTTC.